Shown below are 21 T cell receptor beta chains from a single sample sequenced in a study of blood T cell repertoires in COVID-19. The protocol was immunoSEQ multiplex PCR, while the TCRdb copy is restricted to in-frame clones and leaves out a portion. The table includes roughly 130,000 clones, 65% to 85% detected once. The sequenced sample was peripheral blood. All receptors come from a man in his sixties or seventies with acute or convalescent COVID-19.

This clone is labeled medium-sized. V and J are TRBV12-3 or TRBV12-4 and TRBJ1-6, with 8 bases fitting TRBD1. The trim removed 2 bases at V and 9 bases at J, leaving 0 bases unmatched. There are 13 residues in the CDR3. CDR3 loop: CASSLQGASPLHF. The DNA for the CDR3 is TGTGCCAGCAGTTTACAGGGGGCTTCACCCCTCCACTTT.

The DNA of the CDR3 is TGTGCCAGCACCCCCCGGACGGGGTTCTCCTACGAGCAGTACTTC. Translated, it gives CASTPRTGFSYEQYF. This sequence joins TRBV6-5 and TRBJ2-7; D possibly corresponds to TRBD2 (5 bases). The length of the CDR3 is 15 residues. The germline CDR1 and CDR2 sequences are MNHEY and SVGAGI. V lost 7 bases to trimming and J lost 0 bases, with 16 bases between them.

This clone showed up just a few times. V is TRBV6-5 and J is TRBJ2-7, with D maybe TRBD2 (6 bases). V lost 2 bases and J lost 1, with 12 bases in between. CDR3 length equals 15 residues. Germline V lookup: CDR1 MNHEY, CDR2 SVGAGI. CDR3 sequence reads: CASSYTLARSYEQYF. The DNA of the CDR3 is TGTGCCAGCAGTTACACGCTAGCGAGATCCTACGAGCAGTACTTC.

A note on this clone: The same CDR3 can be traced to other DNA sequences in this sample. The rearrangement links TRBV18 to TRBJ1-1; no definite D call. This CDR3 contains 13 residues. V was pared by 3 bases and J by 1 base, with 6 bases between. Germline V gene sequence: CDR1 KGHSH, CDR2 LQKENI. This CDR3 reads CASSPEGNTEAFF. The CDR3 region has the DNA TGTGCCAGCTCACCGGAGGGGAACACTGAAGCTTTCTTT.

The chain couples TRBV7-8 to TRBJ1-1, with a possible D match to TRBD1 (6 bases). The CDR3 extends over 15 amino acids. Trimming cost V 6 bases and J 1 base, with 15 bases left between them. Germline V gene lookup returns CDR1 SGHVS and CDR2 FQNEAQ. The DNA for the CDR3 is TGTGCCAGCAGTTCCAGGGGAAGTCGGAACACTGAAGCTTTCTTT. It is translated as CASSSRGSRNTEAFF.

This clone was counted once. The V gene is TRBV19, the J gene TRBJ2-4; D is uncertain. The CDR3 totals 17 residues. From germline, CDR1 is LNHDA and CDR2 SQIVND (reference sequence). The ends were cut back, 3 bases at V and 5 bases at J, with 20 bases in the middle. CDR3 sequence: CASSIDRLAEGQNIQYF. As DNA, the CDR3 is TGTGCCAGTAGTATCGACCGACTGGCGGAAGGCCAAAACATTCAGTACTTC.

The genes are TRBV5-1 and TRBJ2-2, with D tentatively TRBD1 (6 bases). Trimming pared 3 bases from V and 2 bases from J, leaving 11 bases between. From germline, CDR1 is SGHRS and CDR2 YFSETQ. The CDR3 consists of 15 residues. CDR3 in amino acids: CASSSGTLNTGELFF. In DNA, the CDR3 is TGCGCCAGCAGCTCCGGGACACTAAACACCGGGGAGCTGTTTTTT. Full variable domain (outside the CDR3, taken from reference TRBV5-1 and TRBJ2-2): KAGVTQTPRYLIKTRGQQVTLSCSPISGHRSVSWYQQTPGQGLQFLFEYFSETQRNKGNFPGRFSGRQFSNSRSEMNVSTLELGDSALYLCASSSGTLNTGELFFGEGSRLTVL.

This clone was observed a few times. The chain uses TRBV19 and TRBJ1-2, with TRBD1 as a possible D gene (6 bases). The germline V gene encodes CDR1 LNHDA and CDR2 SQIVND (reference sequence). The CDR3 runs to 15 residues. Trimming cost V 6 bases and J 2 bases, with 16 bases left between them. The CDR3 sequence is CASSPTPGHNYGYTF. In nucleotides, the CDR3 is TGTGCCAGTAGCCCGACCCCGGGACACAACTATGGCTACACCTTC.

This chain connects TRBV5-1 to TRBJ2-5; D possibly corresponds to TRBD2 (5 bases). The germline V and J ends were trimmed by 4 bases and 3 bases, with 13 bases remaining between them. Looked up from germline, CDR1 is SGHRS and CDR2 is YFSETQ. The CDR3 has 14 amino acids. CDR3 nucleotide sequence: TGCGCCAGCAGCGCTAGCCCTCCTAAAGAGACCCAGTACTTC. Translation: CASSASPPKETQYF.

The chain links TRBV7-3 to TRBJ1-6; 7 bases line up with TRBD1. CDR1 and CDR2 from the germline V gene are SGHTA and FQGTGA. Trimming removed 2 bases from V and 2 bases from J; junction bases left unmatched: 0. This CDR3 has 15 residues. The CDR3 loop is CASSLQGAYNSPLHF. The CDR3 nucleotides read TGTGCCAGCAGCTTACAGGGGGCCTATAATTCACCCCTCCACTTT.

This chain links TRBV5-1 with TRBJ2-1; 9 nucleotides align to TRBD1. Trimming took 4 bases from V and 2 from J; bases not matched to a gene: 7. The CDR3 is 16 residues long. Germline V gene lookup returns CDR1 SGHRS and CDR2 YFSETQ. In DNA, the CDR3 is TGCGCCAGCAGCCCCGACAGGGGGGCCCCCTACAATGAGCAGTTCTTC. Amino acids: CASSPDRGAPYNEQFF.

The chain couples TRBV19 to TRBJ1-5, with TRBD1 identical over 11 bases. This CDR3 spans 15 amino acids. With 3 bases clipped from V and 5 bases from J, the junction kept 3 bases outside the gene matches. Per germline, CDR1 LNHDA and CDR2 SQIVND (reference sequence). The CDR3 protein is CASSIGTGGDQPQHF. CDR3 DNA: TGTGCCAGTAGTATCGGGACAGGGGGGGATCAGCCCCAGCATTTT. Full variable domain (missing parts from reference TRBV19 and TRBJ1-5): DGGITQSPKYLFRKEGQNVTLSCEQNLNHDAMYWYRQDPGQGLRLIYYSQIVNDFQKGDIAEGYSVSREKKESFPLTVTSAQKNPTAFYLCASSIGTGGDQPQHFGDGTRLSIL.

The chain couples TRBV9 to TRBJ2-2, with D maybe TRBD2 (5 bases). Germline CDR1 SGDLS, CDR2 YYNGEE. This CDR3 has 11 amino acids. Trimming took off 3 bases at V and 11 bases at J, with 8 bases between the two ends. In DNA, the CDR3 is TGTGCCAGCAGCGGGAGGAACGAGCTGTTTTTT. Translated, it gives CASSGRNELFF.

This chain uses TRBV28 with TRBJ1-5; no definite D call. V lost 7 bases and J 0 bases, leaving 10 bases between the germline ends. This CDR3 has 14 residues. Looked up from germline, CDR1 is MDHEN and CDR2 is SYDVKM. The DNA for the CDR3 is TGTGCCAGCAATTTGGGAGATAGCAATCAGCCCCAGCATTTT. Translated: CASNLGDSNQPQHF.

The chain links TRBV2 to TRBJ2-4; D unresolved. Per the germline V gene, CDR1 is SNHLY and CDR2 is FYNNEI. The CDR3 sequence is 13 residues long. V was pared by 0 bases and J by 7 bases, with 7 bases between. The CDR3 here is CASSEAPRNIQYF. The CDR3 coding sequence is TGTGCCAGCAGTGAAGCGCCTCGGAACATTCAGTACTTC. Complete variable domain (other parts from reference TRBV2 and TRBJ2-4): EPEVTQTPSHQVTQMGQEVILRCVPISNHLYFYWYRQILGQKVEFLVSFYNNEISEKSEIFDDQFSVERPDGSNFTLKIRSTKLEDSAMYFCASSEAPRNIQYFGAGTRLSVL.

The J gene is TRBJ2-3, the V gene TRBV6-5, with 9 bases aligning to TRBD2. J gave up 3 bases and V 6 bases, and 7 bases lay outside the gene matches. This CDR3 spans 15 amino acids. Germline V CDR1 and CDR2: MNHEY, SVGAGI. CDR3 amino acids: CASRDSGGTTDTQYF. CDR3 nucleotide sequence: TGTGCCAGCAGAGACAGCGGGGGGACGACAGATACGCAGTATTTT.

CDR3 in DNA: TGTGCCAGCGCCCGGAGTTTCAGCTCCTACGAGCAGTACTTC. It is translated as CASARSFSSYEQYF. The V call is TRBV25-1, the J call TRBJ2-7; D is undetermined. Germline V gives CDR1 MGHDK, CDR2 SYGVNS. This CDR3 is built from 14 residues. V was pared by 8 bases and J by 0 bases, with 14 bases between.

The V call is TRBV28, the J call TRBJ2-1, with D possibly TRBD2 on 6 matching bases. The CDR3 length is 15 residues. V was pared by 3 bases and J by 10 bases, with 19 bases between. CDR1 is MDHEN and CDR2 is SYDVKM in the germline V gene. Written as DNA, the CDR3 is TGTGCCAGCAGTTTTGGGGGAGGCCCTTTCCGGGAGCAGTTCTTC. Protein: CASSFGGGPFREQFF.

The chain carries TRBV28 and TRBJ2-7, with D tentatively TRBD2 (5 bases). This CDR3 region has 14 residues. The germline V and J ends were trimmed by 7 bases and 0 bases, with 13 bases remaining between them. Germline V gene data show CDR1 as MDHEN and CDR2 as SYDVKM. DNA of the CDR3: TGTGCCAGCACTCCCTCGGGGTCCTCCTACGAGCAGTACTTC. This gives the protein CASTPSGSSYEQYF.

This clone appeared a few times. The V gene is TRBV28, the J gene TRBJ1-5, with D unresolved. This CDR3 spans 17 amino acids. The germline V gene encodes CDR1 MDHEN and CDR2 SYDVKM. Trimming took 5 bases from V and 10 from J, leaving 27 bases between them. The CDR3 DNA follows: TGTGCCAGCAGTCCCCCCCGGACTGTAGGCCTATCGGACCCCCAGCATTTT. Encoded protein: CASSPPRTVGLSDPQHF.

This rearrangement joins TRBV3-1 (or the pseudogene TRBV3-2) to TRBJ2-3; TRBD2 matches at 15 bases. The junction had 11 bases not matched to a gene; V was cut back by 4 bases and J by 3 bases. Germline V gene lookup returns CDR1 LGHDT and CDR2 YNNKEL (reference sequence). This CDR3 has 19 residues. DNA of the CDR3: TGTGCCAGCAGCCCCCCCGGGACTAGCGGGGGGTTTGGGACAGATACGCAGTATTTT. This sequence encodes CASSPPGTSGGFGTDTQYF.